This T cell receptor beta chain was profiled in a study of blood T cell repertoires in COVID-19. Study-level background: The United States, Italy and Spain provided the acute and convalescent COVID-19 samples. T cells, B-cell-depleted T cells, or PBMCs provided the cDNA or gDNA that served as material.

The germline gives CDR1 SGHNT, CDR2 YYREEE (reference sequence). V was pared by 2 bases and J by 12 bases, with 6 bases of the junction left unmatched. The CDR3 has 14 amino acids. Study processing details: For nucleated cells, counts were estimated from reference gene primer amplification. The assay was immunoSEQ multiplex PCR, and TCRdb's table has in-frame clones only and misses some. The D gene and trimming were derived from the DNA, and the V and J assignments and clone size from that table. The data contain hundreds of thousands of clones, 87% of them singletons. Sequenced sample: peripheral blood. The chain couples TRBV5-4 to TRBJ1-6; 9 positions agree with TRBD1. The clonotype was recovered from a man in his late teens or twenties with active or convalescent COVID-19. The CDR3 bases are TGTGCCAGCAGCTTTGGGACAGGGTCGGAACCCCTCCACTTT. It is translated as CASSFGTGSEPLHF.